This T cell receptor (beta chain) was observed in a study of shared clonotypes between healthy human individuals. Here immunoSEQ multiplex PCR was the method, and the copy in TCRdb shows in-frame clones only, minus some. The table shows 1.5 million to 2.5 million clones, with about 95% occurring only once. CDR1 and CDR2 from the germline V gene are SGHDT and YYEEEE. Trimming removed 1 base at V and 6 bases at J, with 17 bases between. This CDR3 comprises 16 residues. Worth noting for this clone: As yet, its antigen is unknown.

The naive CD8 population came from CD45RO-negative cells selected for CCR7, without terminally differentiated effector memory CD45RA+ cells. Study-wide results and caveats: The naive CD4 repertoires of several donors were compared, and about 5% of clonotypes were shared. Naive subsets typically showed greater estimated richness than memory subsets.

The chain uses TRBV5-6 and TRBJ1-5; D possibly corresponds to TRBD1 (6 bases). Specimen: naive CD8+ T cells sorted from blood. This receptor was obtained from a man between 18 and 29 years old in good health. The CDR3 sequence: CASSLLARGVGQPQHF. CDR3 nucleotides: TGTGCCAGCAGCTTGCTGGCCAGGGGTGTGGGTCAGCCCCAGCATTTT.